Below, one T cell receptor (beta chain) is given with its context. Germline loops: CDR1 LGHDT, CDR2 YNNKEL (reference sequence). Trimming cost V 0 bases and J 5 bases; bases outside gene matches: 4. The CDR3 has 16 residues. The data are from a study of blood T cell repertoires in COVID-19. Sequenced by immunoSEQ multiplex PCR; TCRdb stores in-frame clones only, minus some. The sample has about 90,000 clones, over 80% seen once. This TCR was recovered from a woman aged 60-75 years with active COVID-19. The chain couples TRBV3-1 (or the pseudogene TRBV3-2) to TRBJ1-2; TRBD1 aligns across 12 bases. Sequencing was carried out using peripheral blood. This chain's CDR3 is CASSQEPGQGAYGYTF. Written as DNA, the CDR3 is TGTGCCAGCAGCCAAGAACCGGGACAGGGGGCGTATGGCTACACCTTC.